This TCR beta chain was captured by sequencing in a study of blood T cell repertoires in COVID-19. Overall study: PBMCs, B-cell-depleted T cells, or T cells provided the cDNA or gDNA that made up the material.

The V segment lost 4 bases and the J segment 4 bases; nucleotides outside the gene matches: 11. The CDR3 totals 17 residues. CDR1 SGHTA and CDR2 FQGTGA come from the germline V gene. Study processing details: Amplification of reference gene primers provided the estimated nucleated cell counts. Clones were sequenced by immunoSEQ multiplex PCR, and TCRdb holds only the in-frame ones, with some missing. That table is the source of V, J and clone size, and D and trimming were worked out from the DNA. The data show 70,000 or so clones, 76% seen once. The sequencing input was peripheral blood. The receptor's source is a man in his 60s with COVID-19, enrolled during active disease. This chain links TRBV7-3 with TRBJ2-1; 9 positions match TRBD2. The CDR3 region is CASSSRAPSGAYNEQFF. The CDR3 DNA sequence: TGTGCCAGCAGCTCGAGGGCCCCTAGCGGGGCTTACAATGAGCAGTTCTTC.